The entry below describes one T cell receptor (beta chain). The sample belongs to a study of long-term antiretroviral therapy in people with HIV. Germline V CDR1 and CDR2: GTSNPN, SVGIG (reference sequence). This CDR3 has 15 residues. After removal of 8 bases from V and 9 bases from J, the junction contained 15 bases not matched to a gene. Researchers report immunoSEQ v3.0 was run at survey level. Only in-frame clones appear in the TCRdb table, and some are missing; sequencing was by immunoSEQ multiplex PCR. The sample includes approximately 18,000 clones, approximately 80% of them seen just once. This TCR came from a middle-aged woman with HIV. This specimen consisted of unsorted PBMCs, obtained 0.2 years after starting antiretroviral therapy. The chain uses TRBV30 and TRBJ2-1; the match to TRBD2 covers 11 bases. CDR3 residues: CAGQQGLAVLGEQFF. DNA of the CDR3: TGTGCCGGCCAACAGGGACTAGCGGTCTTAGGTGAGCAGTTCTTC. Variable domain in full (rest from reference TRBV30 and TRBJ2-1): SQTIHQWPATLVQPVGSPLSLECTVEGTSNPNLYWYRQAAGRGLQLLFYSVGIGQISSEVPQNLSASRPQDRQFILSSKKLLLSDSGFYLCAGQQGLAVLGEQFFGPGTRLTVL.